The 2 T cell receptor beta chains given below trace back to one sample, sequenced in a study of control samples from healthy donors and cancer patients. Assay used: immunoSEQ multiplex PCR; TCRdb lists only in-frame clones, some missing. Of roughly 80,000 clones in the sample, roughly 90% were seen once. Sequencing input: blood. The source is a woman aged 50 to 60 in good health.

The V and J genes are TRBV5-4 and TRBJ2-3; TRBD2 matches 8 bases. CDR3 size: 15 residues. V shed 5 bases, J shed 1 base, and the junction held 6 bases outside the gene matches. Germline CDR1 and CDR2: SGHNT and YYREEE (reference sequence). CDR3 in amino acids: CASRNPAGGTDTQYF. As DNA, the CDR3 is TGTGCCAGCAGAAATCCAGCGGGAGGCACAGATACGCAGTATTTT.

V usage is TRBV6-5 and J usage is TRBJ2-3; D call uncertain. The germline V gene encodes CDR1 MNHEY and CDR2 SVGAGI. The ends were cut back, 6 bases at V and 2 bases at J, with 3 bases in the middle. CDR3 length equals 11 residues. The CDR3 loop is CASRATDTQYF. CDR3 coding DNA: TGTGCCAGCAGAGCCACAGATACGCAGTATTTT.